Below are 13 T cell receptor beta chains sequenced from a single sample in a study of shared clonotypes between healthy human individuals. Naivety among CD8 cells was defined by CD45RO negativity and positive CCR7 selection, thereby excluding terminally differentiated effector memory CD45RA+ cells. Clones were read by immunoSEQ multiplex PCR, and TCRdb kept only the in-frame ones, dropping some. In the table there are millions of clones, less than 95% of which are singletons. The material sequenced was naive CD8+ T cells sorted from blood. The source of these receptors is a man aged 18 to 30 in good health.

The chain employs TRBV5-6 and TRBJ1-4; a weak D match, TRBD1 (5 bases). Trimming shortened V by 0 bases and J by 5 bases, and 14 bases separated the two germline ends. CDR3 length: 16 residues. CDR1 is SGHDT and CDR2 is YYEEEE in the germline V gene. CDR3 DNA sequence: TGTGCCAGCAGCTTGGTTCTCGGGGGACCCAATGAAAAACTGTTTTTT. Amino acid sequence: CASSLVLGGPNEKLFF.

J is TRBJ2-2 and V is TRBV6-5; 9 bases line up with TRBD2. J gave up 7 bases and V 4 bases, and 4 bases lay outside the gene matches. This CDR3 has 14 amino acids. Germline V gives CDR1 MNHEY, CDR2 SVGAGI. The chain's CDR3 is CASSLAGVGGELFF. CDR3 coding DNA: TGTGCCAGCAGTTTAGCGGGGGTGGGCGGGGAGCTGTTTTTT.

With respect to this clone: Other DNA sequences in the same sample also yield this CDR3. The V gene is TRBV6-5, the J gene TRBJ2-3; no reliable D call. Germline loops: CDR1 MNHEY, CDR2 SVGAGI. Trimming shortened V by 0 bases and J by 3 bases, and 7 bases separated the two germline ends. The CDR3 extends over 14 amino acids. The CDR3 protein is CASSYSGITDTQYF. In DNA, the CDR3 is TGTGCCAGCAGTTACTCGGGGATAACAGATACGCAGTATTTT.

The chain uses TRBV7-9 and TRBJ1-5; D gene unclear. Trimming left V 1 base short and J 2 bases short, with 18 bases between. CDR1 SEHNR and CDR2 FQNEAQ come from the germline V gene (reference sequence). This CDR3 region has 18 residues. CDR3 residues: CASSLGVGGLGGNQPQHF. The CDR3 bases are TGTGCCAGCAGCTTAGGTGTTGGAGGGCTGGGTGGCAATCAGCCCCAGCATTTT.

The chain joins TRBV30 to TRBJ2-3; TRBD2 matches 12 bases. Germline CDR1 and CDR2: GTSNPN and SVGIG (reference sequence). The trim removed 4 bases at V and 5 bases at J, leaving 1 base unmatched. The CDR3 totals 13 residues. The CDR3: CAWKTSGGDTQYF. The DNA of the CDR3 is TGTGCCTGGAAGACTAGCGGGGGAGATACGCAGTATTTT.

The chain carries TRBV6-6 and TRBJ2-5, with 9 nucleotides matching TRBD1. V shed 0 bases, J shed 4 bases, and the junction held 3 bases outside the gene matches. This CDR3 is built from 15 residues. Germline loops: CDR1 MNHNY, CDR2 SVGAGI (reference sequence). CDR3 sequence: CASSYSRQGGETQYF. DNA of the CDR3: TGTGCCAGCAGTTACTCGCGACAGGGGGGAGAGACCCAGTACTTC.

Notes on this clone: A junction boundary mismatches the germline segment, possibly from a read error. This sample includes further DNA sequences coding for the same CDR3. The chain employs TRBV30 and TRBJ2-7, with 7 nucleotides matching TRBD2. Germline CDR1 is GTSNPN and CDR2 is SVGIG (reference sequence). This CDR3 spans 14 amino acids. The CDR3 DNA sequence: TGTGCCTGGAGTGTGGGAGGGGCCACCTACGAGCAATACTTC. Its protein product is CAWSVGGATYEQYF.

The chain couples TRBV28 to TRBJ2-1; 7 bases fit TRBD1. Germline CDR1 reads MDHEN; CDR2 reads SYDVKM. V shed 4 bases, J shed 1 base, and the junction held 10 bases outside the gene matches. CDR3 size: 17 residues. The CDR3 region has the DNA TGTGCCAGCAGTTCAGCCATCGAGGGACAGTCCTACAATGAGCAGTTCTTC. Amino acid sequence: CASSSAIEGQSYNEQFF. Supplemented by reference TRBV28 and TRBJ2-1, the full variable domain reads DVKVTQSSRYLVKRTGEKVFLECVQDMDHENMFWYRQDPGLGLRLIYFSYDVKMKEKGDIPEGYSVSREKKERFSLILESASTNQTSMYLCASSSAIEGQSYNEQFFGPGTRLTVL.

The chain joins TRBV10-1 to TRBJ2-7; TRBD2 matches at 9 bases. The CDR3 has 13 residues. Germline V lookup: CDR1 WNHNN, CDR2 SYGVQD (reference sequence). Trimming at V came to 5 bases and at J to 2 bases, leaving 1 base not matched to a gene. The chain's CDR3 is CASSPSGTYEQYF. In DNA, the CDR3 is TGCGCCAGCAGTCCTAGCGGGACCTACGAGCAGTACTTC.

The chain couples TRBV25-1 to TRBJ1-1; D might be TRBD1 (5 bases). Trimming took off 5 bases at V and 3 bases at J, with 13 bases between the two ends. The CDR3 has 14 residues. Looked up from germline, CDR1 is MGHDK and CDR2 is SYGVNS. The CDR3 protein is CASSQREGYTEAFF. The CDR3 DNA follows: TGTGCCAGCAGTCAACGGGAGGGGTACACTGAAGCTTTCTTT.

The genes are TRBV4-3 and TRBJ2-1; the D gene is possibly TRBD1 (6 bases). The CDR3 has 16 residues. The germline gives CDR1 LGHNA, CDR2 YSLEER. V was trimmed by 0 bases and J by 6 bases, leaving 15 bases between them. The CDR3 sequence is CASSQDLAGAGNEQFF. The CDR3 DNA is TGCGCCAGCAGCCAAGATCTGGCAGGGGCTGGCAATGAGCAGTTCTTC.

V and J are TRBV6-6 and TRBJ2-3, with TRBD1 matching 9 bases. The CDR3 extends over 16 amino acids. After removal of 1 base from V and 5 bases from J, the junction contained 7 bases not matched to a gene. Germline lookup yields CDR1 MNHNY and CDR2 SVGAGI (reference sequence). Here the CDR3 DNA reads TGTGCCAGCAGTTACTGGGGACAGGGTAAAGAAGATACGCAGTATTTT. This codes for CASSYWGQGKEDTQYF.

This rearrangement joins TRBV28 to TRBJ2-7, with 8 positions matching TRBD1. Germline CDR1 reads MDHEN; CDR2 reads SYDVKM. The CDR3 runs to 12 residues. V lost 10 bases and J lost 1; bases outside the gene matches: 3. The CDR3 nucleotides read TGTGCCACTGGACAGGGTTCCTACGAGCAGTACTTC. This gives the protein CATGQGSYEQYF.